Listed below are T cell receptor beta chains from one sample, sequenced in a study of blood T cell repertoires in COVID-19. Profiled with immunoSEQ multiplex PCR; TCRdb holds only in-frame clones, not every one. The sample has fewer than 350,000 clones; under 90% are singletons. The sequenced sample consisted of PBMCs or T cells enriched from blood (not recorded which). The receptors derive from a man in his 60s who had recovered from COVID-19. The CDR3 runs from the conserved cysteine through the conserved F or W. D genes are given only for firm matches. The size entry is marked missing in some rows and otherwise reads once, few, many or a size class.

TGTGCCAGTTTCTCAGGGGGCAGGAGCACAGATACGCAGTATTTT,CASFSGGRSTDTQYF,TRBV6-5,15,TRBD1,TRBJ2-3,few
TGTGCCACCAGCAGAGAACTGCAGGGCTACGAGCAGTACTTC,CATSRELQGYEQYF,TRBV15,14,.,TRBJ2-7,.
TGCGCCAGCAGCCGGGGACTAGCGCAAAACACCGGGGAGCTGTTTTTT,CASSRGLAQNTGELFF,TRBV5-1,16,TRBD2,TRBJ2-2,.
TGTGCCAGCAGCTTAACTAACTACAATGAGCAGTTCTTC,CASSLTNYNEQFF,TRBV11-3,13,.,TRBJ2-1,.
TGTGCCAGCAGACCACAGTACAATGAGCAGTTCTTC,CASRPQYNEQFF,TRBV28,12,.,TRBJ2-1,.
TGTGCCAGCAGCTTCAGGACAGGGACCTACGAGCAGTACTTC,CASSFRTGTYEQYF,TRBV14,14,TRBD1,TRBJ2-7,.
TGTGCCAGCACCTTCAGAGATACGCAGTATTTT,CASTFRDTQYF,TRBV2,11,.,TRBJ2-3,.
TGTGCCAGTAGTATTATTGGCAGATCGAACACTGAAGCTTTCTTT,CASSIIGRSNTEAFF,TRBV19,15,.,TRBJ1-1,.
TGCGCCAGCAGCTTGGACAGGGGGCGCGTAGGAGAAAAACTGTTTTTT,CASSLDRGRVGEKLFF,TRBV5-1,16,TRBD1,TRBJ1-4,.
TGCAGCCCAGGGCGAGATACGCAGTATTTT,CSPGRDTQYF,TRBV29-1,10,.,TRBJ2-3,once
TGTGCCAGCTCACCGGGGGGGAACACTGAAGCTTTCTTT,CASSPGGNTEAFF,TRBV18,13,.,TRBJ1-1,.
TGTGCCAGCTCACTACAGGGGGCGAACACTGAAGCTTTCTTT,CASSLQGANTEAFF,TRBV18,14,TRBD1,TRBJ1-1,.
TGTGCCAGCGCCTCAGGGGGCTCTGGGGCCAACGTCCTGACTTTC,CASASGGSGANVLTF,TRBV25-1,15,TRBD1,TRBJ2-6,.
TGTGCCAGCAGCTCAGGGAACCCTGGGGCCAACGTCCTGACTTTC,CASSSGNPGANVLTF,TRBV7-9,15,.,TRBJ2-6,.
TGTGCCAGTAGTGACCCCCGGGGCGGGGCCTCCTACGAGCAGTACTTC,CASSDPRGGASYEQYF,TRBV19,16,.,TRBJ2-7,.
TGCGCCAGCAGCTTGGATCTAGGTCCCTACAATGAGCAGTTCTTC,CASSLDLGPYNEQFF,TRBV5-1,15,.,TRBJ2-1,.
TGTGCCAGCAGCCGAGGGGGCTCGCAGTTCTTC,CASSRGGSQFF,TRBV3-1/TRBV3-2,11,TRBD1,TRBJ2-1,.
TGTGCCAGTACCTCCGTGAGCGGGAGCGGATACACCGGGGAGCTGTTTTTT,CASTSVSGSGYTGELFF,TRBV19,17,TRBD2,TRBJ2-2,.
TGTGCCATCAGTGCACTAGCGGGAGGTTACCAAGAGACCCAGTACTTC,CAISALAGGYQETQYF,TRBV10-3,16,TRBD2,TRBJ2-5,.
TGTGCCAGCAGCTCTGGGGTACTAGCGGGAGGGCTTGATACGCAGTATTTT,CASSSGVLAGGLDTQYF,TRBV5-4,17,TRBD2,TRBJ2-3,.
TGTGCCAGCAGCTGGGGACAGGGGTATGAAGCTTTCTTT,CASSWGQGYEAFF,TRBV7-3,13,TRBD1,TRBJ1-1,.
TGTGCCACCAGTGACTCGACTAGCGGGAGGTTAAATGAGCAGTTCTTC,CATSDSTSGRLNEQFF,TRBV24-1,16,TRBD2,TRBJ2-1,once
TGCGCCAGCAGACAGGGTTGGGAAGGTGAAAAACTGTTTTTT,CASRQGWEGEKLFF,TRBV5-1,14,.,TRBJ1-4,.
TGTGCCAGCAGGAGGCGGGGGAATTCACCCCTCCACTTT,CASRRRGNSPLHF,TRBV2,13,.,TRBJ1-6,.
TGTGCCAGCAGCTTCCGCAGGGTAGAAAAACTGTTTTTT,CASSFRRVEKLFF,TRBV13,13,.,TRBJ1-4,.
TGTGCCAGCAGTCGCCAACAGGGGGTGTGGACTGAAGCTTTCTTT,CASSRQQGVWTEAFF,TRBV27,15,TRBD1,TRBJ1-1,.
TGTGCCACCAGTGTACAGGATTGGGATGGCTACACCTTC,CATSVQDWDGYTF,TRBV24-1,13,.,TRBJ1-2,.
TGTGCCAGCAGTTATCAGGTGTCGAATGAGCAGTTCTTC,CASSYQVSNEQFF,TRBV6-5,13,.,TRBJ2-1,.
TGTGCCAGCAACGTCGGGACAGGGGACTCACGAGGAGATACGCAGTATTTT,CASNVGTGDSRGDTQYF,TRBV27,17,TRBD1,TRBJ2-3,.
TGTGCCAGTAGTACCCTCATGGGGCAGGGGGGAACTAGCAATCAGCCCCAGCATTTT,CASSTLMGQGGTSNQPQHF,TRBV19,19,TRBD1,TRBJ1-5,.
TGTGCCAGCAGTTACCACACAGGGGGCTACGAGCAGTACTTC,CASSYHTGGYEQYF,TRBV6-5,14,TRBD1,TRBJ2-7,.
TGTGCCAGCAGCGACAGGGGTGCCGGGGAGCTGTTTTTT,CASSDRGAGELFF,TRBV7-3,13,TRBD1,TRBJ2-2,.
TGTGCCAGCAGCGTTAGCTCCTACGAGCAGTACTTC,CASSVSSYEQYF,TRBV7-9,12,.,TRBJ2-7,.
TGCGCCAGCAGTCAATCGATAATCAGGGTAAACTACAATGAGCAGTTCTTC,CASSQSIIRVNYNEQFF,TRBV23-1,17,.,TRBJ2-1,.
TGTGCCACCAGCAGAGATAGGGGTCCCGGGGAGCTGTTTTTT,CATSRDRGPGELFF,TRBV15,14,.,TRBJ2-2,.
TGTGCCAGCAGTTTACAGGGAAGGGGAATAGAGACCCAGTACTTC,CASSLQGRGIETQYF,TRBV6-5,15,.,TRBJ2-5,.
TGTGCCAGTAGCCTCTCAGGACAGCCTTACTACGAGCAGTACTTC,CASSLSGQPYYEQYF,TRBV19,15,.,TRBJ2-7,.
TGTGCCAGCAGCTTCACAGGGTTAGCCAAAAACATTCAGTACTTC,CASSFTGLAKNIQYF,TRBV7-9,15,.,TRBJ2-4,.
TGTGCCAGCACCCCCCCTCGGGACTGCTCCTACGAGCAGTACTTC,CASTPPRDCSYEQYF,TRBV7-4,15,.,TRBJ2-7,.
TGCAGCGCAGAGGGGGCACAGGACAACTATGGCTACACCTTC,CSAEGAQDNYGYTF,TRBV29-1,14,TRBD1,TRBJ1-2,.
TGCGCCAGCAGCTTGGCTGGGGCTAGCGGCTACAATGAGCAGTTCTTC,CASSLAGASGYNEQFF,TRBV5-1,16,TRBD2,TRBJ2-1,.
TGTGCCAGCAGGCCTAGCGGGAGAGGGGGAGATACGCAGTATTTT,CASRPSGRGGDTQYF,TRBV7-9,15,TRBD2,TRBJ2-3,.
TGTGCCACCAGCAGTCGACAGGAGGGCAATCAGCCCCAGCATTTT,CATSSRQEGNQPQHF,TRBV15,15,.,TRBJ1-5,.
TGTGCCAGCTCACCGGCAGGGGCAGGCAATGAGCAGTTCTTC,CASSPAGAGNEQFF,TRBV18,14,.,TRBJ2-1,.
TGTGCCACCAGTGATAATCCGGGGAATGGCTACACCTTC,CATSDNPGNGYTF,TRBV24-1,13,.,TRBJ1-2,.
TGTGCCACCAGCAGAGAGCTAGCGGGAGATTCGGGCGAGACCCAGTACTTC,CATSRELAGDSGETQYF,TRBV15,17,TRBD2,TRBJ2-5,.
TGTGCCAGCAGCCTATACTTAACGGGAGCCAGGGAATGGAACACCATATATTTT,CASSLYLTGAREWNTIYF,TRBV3-1/TRBV3-2,18,.,TRBJ1-3,.
TGTGCCACCAGTGATACTCTTAACACTGAAGCTTTCTTT,CATSDTLNTEAFF,TRBV24-1,13,.,TRBJ1-1,.
TGCAGTGCTAGTTGGGGGGACAGGGAATCCTACGAGCAGTACTTC,CSASWGDRESYEQYF,TRBV20-1,15,TRBD1,TRBJ2-7,.
TGTGCCACCAGCACGAGGACAGGGGAAGTCCTTGGCTACACCTTC,CATSTRTGEVLGYTF,TRBV15,15,TRBD1,TRBJ1-2,once
TGTGCCAGCAGCGTAGCGGTAGCGGGAGCGTACGAGCAGTACTTC,CASSVAVAGAYEQYF,TRBV9,15,TRBD2,TRBJ2-7,.
TGTGCCAGCAGCGTCCGGGACAGTTCCTACTCTGGAAACACCATATATTTT,CASSVRDSSYSGNTIYF,TRBV5-4,17,TRBD1,TRBJ1-3,few
TGTGCCAGTCAACAGGGGATAGTCTCTGGAAACACCATATATTTT,CASQQGIVSGNTIYF,TRBV2,15,TRBD1,TRBJ1-3,.
TGTGCCAGCAGTTACTCAGGGCAGGGTGCGGTCTTTTCTGGGGCCAACGTCCTGACTTTC,CASSYSGQGAVFSGANVLTF,TRBV6-2/TRBV6-3,20,.,TRBJ2-6,.
TGTGCCAGCAGCTTCCGGGACAGGTGGAACTATGGCTACACCTTC,CASSFRDRWNYGYTF,TRBV7-9,15,TRBD1,TRBJ1-2,.
TGCAGCGTTGAACCGGGACAGGGGGCAGATACGCAGTATTTT,CSVEPGQGADTQYF,TRBV29-1,14,TRBD1,TRBJ2-3,.
TGTGCCAGCAGCGTAGGGGGGACAGGGAACTACGAGCAGTACTTC,CASSVGGTGNYEQYF,TRBV9,15,TRBD1,TRBJ2-7,.
TGTGCCAGCTCCAACAACCCGGGGACTTCTATAAATACGCAGTATTTT,CASSNNPGTSINTQYF,TRBV18,16,.,TRBJ2-3,.
TGCAGCGTTGAAATGGGGGCCCTTAACTATGGCTACACCTTC,CSVEMGALNYGYTF,TRBV29-1,14,.,TRBJ1-2,.
TGTGCCACCAGCAGAGTGGCCCGCAGTTATAGCAATCAGCCCCAGCATTTT,CATSRVARSYSNQPQHF,TRBV15,17,.,TRBJ1-5,.